This T cell receptor (beta chain) emerged from a study of T cell repertoires in cytomegalovirus infection. Across the whole study: The study used recently identified HLA-C-restricted and well-studied HLA-B-restricted CMV epitopes. Broader study findings: Dominant in the ex vivo response were TCR beta clonotypes restricted by HLA-C and specific for CMV.

This CDR3 spans 10 amino acids. Per the germline V gene, CDR1 is MNHNS and CDR2 is SASEGT. V was clipped by 8 bases and J by 7 bases, with 8 bases between them. The table lists this clonotype with a few counts. What it binds is not known. TCRdb re-derived calls from the reads in MiXCR, one entry per CDR3 protein. The sample carries some 800,000 distinct CDR3 sequences, approximately 32% recorded once. This chain uses TRBV6-1 with TRBJ1-2, with no clear D. Here the sequenced sample was cultured CD8+ T cells from PBMCs, taken from culture after CMV antigen stimulation. The TCR sequence derives from a human donor in good health (CMV status not recorded). Some clones in this sample may be carry-over from other donors' samples. CDR3 in amino acids: CASGYLGYTF. CDR3 coding DNA: TGTGCCAGCGGATACCTTGGCTACACCTTC.